The TCR beta chain described here comes from a study of siplizumab effects on memory and regulatory T cells. Notes on the study in general: Among sequences traceable to unstimulated CD4+ memory cells, alloreactive ones were significantly reduced by siplizumab.

The CDR3 totals 14 residues. Germline V CDR1 and CDR2: SGHNT, YENEEA. V shed 6 bases and J shed 2 bases, with 12 bases lying between them. On this clone itself: What it binds is unknown.

Here immunoSEQ multiplex PCR was the method, and the copy in TCRdb shows in-frame clones only, minus some. The table records approximately 100,000 clones, about 90% of them present only once. This sequence was found in a human donor in good health. Some clones in this sample may be carry-over from other donors' samples. The sample consisted of CD4+ T cells sorted from blood. J is TRBJ2-3 and V is TRBV11-3, with D maybe TRBD2 (5 bases). The chain's CDR3 is CASSHAGNTDTQYF. The CDR3, as DNA: TGTGCCAGCAGTCATGCGGGCAACACAGATACGCAGTATTTT.